A single sample is the source of the 30 T cell receptor beta chains below, sequenced in a study of T cell responses to AZD1222 COVID-19 vaccine. Repertoires were generated with immunoSEQ multiplex PCR, while TCRdb's copy carries only in-frame clones and drops some. The sample yields 100,000 or so clones, 85% to 90% seen once. The sequencing used peripheral blood, collected on day 0 of AZD1222 vaccination. The receptor source for this set is an adult in good health.

The chain has TRBV7-2 and TRBJ1-4; TRBD1 matches 9 bases. The V gene end was trimmed by 5 bases and the J gene end by 8 bases; junction bases not matched to a gene: 9. There are 15 residues in the CDR3. The germline V gene encodes CDR1 SGHTA and CDR2 FQGNSA. CDR3 nucleotides: TGTGCCAGCAGCGCAACCGGGACAGGGTACGAAAAACTGTTTTTT. It codes for CASSATGTGYEKLFF. The full variable domain, in which reference TRBV7-2 and TRBJ1-4 provide the parts outside the CDR3, is GAGVSQSPSNKVTEKGKDVELRCDPISGHTALYWYRQSLGQGLEFLIYFQGNSAPDKSGLPSDRFSAERTGGSVSTLTIQRTQQEDSAVYLCASSATGTGYEKLFFGSGTQLSVL.

This clone occurred a few times. This chain joins TRBV16 and TRBJ2-3; D call uncertain. The CDR3 is made up of 14 amino acids. Trimming removed 4 bases from V and 2 bases from J, with 10 bases in between. Germline V gene sequence: CDR1 KGHSY, CDR2 FQNENV. DNA of the CDR3: TGTGCCAGCAGCCGACTGGTACCCACAGATACGCAGTATTTT. It yields the protein CASSRLVPTDTQYF. Combining the CDR3 with reference TRBV16 and TRBJ2-3 gives the whole variable domain GEEVAQTPKHLVRGEGQKAKLYCAPIKGHSYVFWYQQVLKNEFKFLISFQNENVFDETGMPKERFSAKCLPNSPCSLEIQATKLEDSAVYFCASSRLVPTDTQYFGPGTRLTVL.

The count of this clone is one. J is TRBJ1-1 and V is TRBV3-1 (or the pseudogene TRBV3-2), with a possible D match to TRBD1 (5 bases). V was shortened by 2 bases and J by 3 bases, with 10 bases between the two germline ends. CDR1 and CDR2 (germline): LGHDT, YNNKEL (reference sequence). The CDR3 totals 14 residues. The CDR3 spells CASSQQGEHTEAFF. CDR3 in DNA: TGTGCCAGCAGCCAACAAGGGGAGCACACTGAAGCTTTCTTT.

A few counts support this clone. The chain couples TRBV18 to TRBJ1-2, with 9 bases aligning to TRBD1. This CDR3 has 16 residues. CDR1 is KGHSH, CDR2 LQKENI, per germline. V trimming: 5 bases; J trimming: 4 bases; junction bases outside the gene matches: 11. The CDR3, as DNA: TGTGCCAGCTCAACCGGACAGGGGTCTATTAGCTATGGCTACACCTTC. Translation: CASSTGQGSISYGYTF.

The CDR3: CASSLEGGRSYNEQFF. The DNA for the CDR3 is TGTGCCAGCAGCTTAGAAGGGGGACGCTCCTACAATGAGCAGTTCTTC. This rearrangement joins TRBV11-1 to TRBJ2-1; D may be TRBD1 (6 bases). The germline V gene has CDR1 SGHAT and CDR2 FQDESV (reference sequence). The CDR3 loop spans 16 amino acids. Deletions cut 1 base from V and 0 bases from J, with 10 bases between.

This clone was seen just once. The gene calls are TRBV3-1 (or the pseudogene TRBV3-2) and TRBJ1-3; D unclear. Germline V gives CDR1 LGHDT, CDR2 YNNKEL (reference sequence). V lost 1 base and J 1 base, leaving 5 bases between the germline ends. The CDR3 has 14 residues. In DNA, the CDR3 is TGTGCCAGCAGCCAAGGGGTTTCTGGAAACACCATATATTTT. Translated, it gives CASSQGVSGNTIYF.

The rearrangement joins TRBV18 to TRBJ2-7, with 10 nucleotides matching TRBD1. Germline V gene sequence: CDR1 KGHSH, CDR2 LQKENI. V shed 5 bases and J 7 bases; nucleotides not matched to a gene: 11. The CDR3 length is 15 residues. The CDR3 nucleotides read TGTGCCAGCTCATCTACCGGGACAGGGGATGGGGAGCAGTACTTC. Its translation: CASSSTGTGDGEQYF. The full variable domain, its missing parts supplied by reference TRBV18 and TRBJ2-7, is NAGVMQNPRHLVRRRGQEARLRCSPMKGHSHVYWYRQLPEEGLKFMVYLQKENIIDESGMPKERFSAEFPKEGPSILRIQQVVRGDSAAYFCASSSTGTGDGEQYFGPGTRLTVT.

This clone was found once. V and J are TRBV2 and TRBJ2-7; tentatively, D is TRBD1 (5 bases). This CDR3 contains 13 residues. CDR1 is SNHLY and CDR2 is FYNNEI in the germline V gene. The germline V and J ends were trimmed by 7 bases and 3 bases, with 13 bases remaining between them. The CDR3 DNA is TGTGCCAGCATCAGGGAACTGAACTACGAGCAGTACTTC. Amino acid sequence: CASIRELNYEQYF.

The rearrangement links TRBV29-1 to TRBJ2-7, with D unresolved. The CDR3 is 10 amino acids. V shed 7 bases and J shed 4 bases, with 8 bases lying between them. The germline CDR1 and CDR2 sequences are SQVTM and ANQGSEA. The DNA for the CDR3 is TGCAGCGCTTTTGGGTACGAGCAGTACTTC. It translates to CSAFGYEQYF.

The V gene is TRBV6-5, the J gene TRBJ1-4; D is perhaps TRBD1 (6 bases). The CDR3 is 14 residues long. The V end lost 6 bases, the J end lost 4 bases, and 12 bases lay between the germline ends. Germline V gives CDR1 MNHEY, CDR2 SVGAGI. The CDR3 spells CASRKGQNNEKLFF. The CDR3 region has the DNA TGTGCCAGCAGGAAAGGACAGAATAATGAAAAACTGTTTTTT.

This chain connects TRBV7-2 to TRBJ2-7; possibly TRBD2 for D (7 bases). Germline V CDR1 and CDR2: SGHTA, FQGNSA. The CDR3 length is 14 residues. Trimming removed 0 bases at V and 7 bases at J, with 13 bases between. The CDR3 here is CASSLAAGGAEQYF. The CDR3 bases are TGTGCCAGCAGCTTAGCCGCTGGGGGGGCGGAGCAGTACTTC.

V usage is TRBV10-1 and J usage is TRBJ2-1, with 10 bases lining up with TRBD1. Germline V gene data show CDR1 as WNHNN and CDR2 as SYGVQD (reference sequence). J gave up 3 bases and V 6 bases, and 2 bases lay outside the gene matches. The CDR3 contains 14 residues. CDR3 sequence: CASSGDRGYNEQFF. DNA for the CDR3: TGCGCCAGCAGCGGGGACAGGGGCTACAATGAGCAGTTCTTC.

This chain connects TRBV19 to TRBJ1-6; a possible D gene is TRBD1 (5 bases). Between the trimmed V and J ends, which lost 6 bases and 5 bases, there was a span of 17 bases. Per germline, CDR1 LNHDA and CDR2 SQIVND (reference sequence). The CDR3 totals 16 residues. DNA of the CDR3: TGTGCCAGTAGCCTCACAGCCGACAGAGATAATTCACCCCTCCACTTT. As protein: CASSLTADRDNSPLHF.

This clone was picked up a small number of times. This rearrangement joins TRBV5-1 to TRBJ2-2; perhaps TRBD1 as D (6 bases). This CDR3 has 15 residues. Trimming cost V 4 bases and J 6 bases, with 16 bases left between them. Germline V gene lookup returns CDR1 SGHRS and CDR2 YFSETQ. The CDR3 DNA is TGCGCCAGCAGCCCCGATCCACAGGGCCCCGGGGAGCTGTTTTTT. Its protein is CASSPDPQGPGELFF. Full variable domain (missing parts from reference TRBV5-1 and TRBJ2-2): KAGVTQTPRYLIKTRGQQVTLSCSPISGHRSVSWYQQTPGQGLQFLFEYFSETQRNKGNFPGRFSGRQFSNSRSEMNVSTLELGDSALYLCASSPDPQGPGELFFGEGSRLTVL.

The table lists this clone with a count of one. The rearrangement joins TRBV2 to TRBJ1-2, with D maybe TRBD1 (6 bases). This CDR3 is built from 14 residues. With 4 bases removed from V and 6 bases from J, the gap between germline ends came to 15 bases. Germline CDR1 reads SNHLY; CDR2 reads FYNNEI. The CDR3 spells CASSGPGEWDGYTF. The CDR3 nucleotides are TGTGCCAGCAGTGGCCCAGGGGAGTGGGATGGCTACACCTTC.

The gene calls are TRBV27 and TRBJ1-5; D unclear. Germline V CDR1 and CDR2: MNHEY, SMNVEV (reference sequence). The CDR3 runs 13 residues. The ends were cut back, 7 bases at V and 6 bases at J, with 13 bases in the middle. The CDR3: CASNAGVGQPQHF. CDR3 sequence (DNA): TGTGCCAGCAACGCCGGGGTAGGTCAGCCCCAGCATTTT.

A few counts support this clone. The chain employs TRBV7-9 and TRBJ2-5; 11 bases agree with TRBD2. CDR3 length: 14 residues. Germline values: CDR1 SEHNR, CDR2 FQNEAQ (reference sequence). The ends lost 5 bases at V and 3 bases at J; junction bases unmatched: 2. The CDR3 DNA reads TGTGCCAGCAGCAAGACTAGCGGGGAAGAGACCCAGTACTTC. Encoded protein: CASSKTSGEETQYF.

This chain joins TRBV29-1 and TRBJ1-2, with 10 nucleotides matching TRBD1. This CDR3 spans 15 amino acids. Germline trimming cut 6 bases from V and 2 bases from J; bases unmatched to any gene: 9. CDR1 and CDR2 (germline): SQVTM, ANQGSEA. The CDR3 sequence is CSVDGTGDLNYGYTF. DNA for the CDR3: TGCAGCGTGGACGGGACAGGGGACCTGAACTATGGCTACACCTTC.

The V call is TRBV15, the J call TRBJ2-5, with a tentative D call TRBD1 (7 bases). Trimming took off 0 bases at V and 3 bases at J, with 11 bases between the two ends. This CDR3 is built from 15 residues. CDR1 and CDR2 from the germline V gene are LNHNV and YYDKDF (reference sequence). In nucleotides, the CDR3 is TGTGCCACCAGCAGAGATCGCAGGGGGGAAGAGACCCAGTACTTC. It yields the protein CATSRDRRGEETQYF.

This chain joins TRBV11-2 and TRBJ2-4, with D perhaps matching TRBD1 or TRBD2 (6 bases each). Germline V CDR1 and CDR2: SGHAT, FQNNGV. Trimming stripped 8 bases from V and 10 bases from J, with 12 bases between. The CDR3 is 11 residues long. The CDR3 reads CASGGPNIQYF. As DNA, the CDR3 is TGTGCCAGCGGGGGGCCAAATATTCAGTACTTC.

The chain joins TRBV28 to TRBJ2-7, with D perhaps TRBD1 (6 bases). The CDR3 sequence is 12 residues long. Germline V gene data show CDR1 as MDHEN and CDR2 as SYDVKM. V was clipped by 6 bases and J by 6 bases, with 12 bases between them. CDR3 bases: TGTGCCAGCAGCGGACAGTTGACCGAGCAGTACTTC. The encoded protein is CASSGQLTEQYF.

This chain joins TRBV18 and TRBJ1-3; D remains ambiguous. Trimming shortened V by 2 bases and J by 2 bases, and 7 bases separated the two germline ends. The CDR3 is made up of 14 amino acids. Germline lookup yields CDR1 KGHSH and CDR2 LQKENI. The CDR3 DNA sequence: TGTGCCAGCTCACCATCGAGTGCTGGAAACACCATATATTTT. It yields the protein CASSPSSAGNTIYF.

V gene TRBV2 combines with J gene TRBJ1-1, with a tentative D call TRBD1 (5 bases). Trimming pared 2 bases from V and 1 base from J, leaving 11 bases between. The CDR3 is 15 amino acids. In germline, CDR1 is SNHLY, CDR2 FYNNEI. CDR3 in amino acids: CASSERGSPNTEAFF. DNA of the CDR3: TGTGCCAGCAGTGAAAGGGGCTCCCCGAACACTGAAGCTTTCTTT.

By frequency in the sample, this clone is medium-sized (0.01 to 0.1%). This sample includes further DNA sequences coding for the same CDR3. The DNA of the CDR3 is TGCGCCAGCAGGCAGGACAGCACAGATACGCAGTATTTT. Its translation: CASRQDSTDTQYF. The J gene is TRBJ2-3, the V gene TRBV10-1, with D uncertain. The V gene lost 6 bases and the J gene lost 0 bases, with 7 bases spanning the gap. The germline CDR1 and CDR2 sequences are WNHNN and SYGVQD (reference sequence). The CDR3 is 13 amino acids.

The V gene is TRBV2, the J gene TRBJ2-3, with D possibly being TRBD2 (5 bases). Germline lookup yields CDR1 SNHLY and CDR2 FYNNEI. V lost 8 bases and J 3 bases, leaving 9 bases between the germline ends. The CDR3 contains 12 residues. The CDR3 protein is CASSPGTDTQYF. For the CDR3, the DNA is TGTGCCAGCTCCCCGGGGACAGATACGCAGTATTTT.

The genes are TRBV5-6 and TRBJ2-1; maybe TRBD2 (7 bases). V dropped 1 base and J dropped 5 bases, with 16 bases sitting between them. Germline CDR1 SGHDT, CDR2 YYEEEE. CDR3 length: 16 amino acids. The CDR3 is CASSLYGRGGNNEQFF. The DNA for the CDR3 is TGTGCCAGCAGCTTGTATGGTAGGGGGGGCAACAATGAGCAGTTCTTC.

This clone was picked up one time. The rearrangement uses TRBV7-6 and TRBJ1-5, with D unresolved. In germline, CDR1 is SGHVS, CDR2 FNYEAQ. CDR3 length: 15 amino acids. Trimming stripped 0 bases from V and 3 bases from J, with 9 bases between. This CDR3 is CASSLASYTNQPQHF. CDR3 coding DNA: TGTGCCAGCAGCTTAGCGTCCTACACCAATCAGCCCCAGCATTTT.

This clone was recorded only once. The CDR3 DNA sequence: TGTGCCAGCAGCGTACAGCCGGGACTAGCGCGCTGGGACTCCTACAATGAGCAGTTCTTC. Its translation: CASSVQPGLARWDSYNEQFF. V is TRBV9 and J is TRBJ2-1; TRBD2 matches at 10 bases. The CDR3 is 20 residues long. Germline CDR1 SGDLS, CDR2 YYNGEE. Losses at the gene ends were 1 base for V and 0 bases for J; bases not matched to a gene: 13.

The chain carries TRBV5-5 and TRBJ1-3, with D maybe TRBD1 (5 bases). In germline, CDR1 is SGHKS, CDR2 YYEKEE (reference sequence). The CDR3 is 16 residues long. V lost 2 bases and J lost 2, with 14 bases in between. CDR3 sequence reads: CASSLRQGSTGNTIYF. The CDR3 DNA follows: TGTGCCAGCAGCTTACGTCAGGGTTCGACTGGAAACACCATATATTTT.

The chain employs TRBV18 and TRBJ2-1, with a weak D call TRBD1 (7 bases). Germline-derived CDR1 and CDR2 are KGHSH and LQKENI. This CDR3 spans 14 amino acids. The germline V and J ends were trimmed by 0 bases and 8 bases, with 11 bases remaining between them. CDR3: CASSPPGGGDEQFF. The CDR3 coding sequence is TGTGCCAGCTCACCACCAGGAGGGGGCGATGAGCAGTTCTTC.